This T cell receptor beta chain is drawn from a study of T cell responses to AZD1222 COVID-19 vaccine. The germline V gene encodes CDR1 GTSNPN and CDR2 SVGIG (reference sequence). Trimming took off 1 base at V and 7 bases at J, with 14 bases between the two ends. The CDR3 contains 14 residues. A word on this clone: Its antigen is unidentified.

Study-wide results and caveats: Among spike-specific TCRs, nearly half reportedly target unmutated variant regions.

TCRdb's table, derived via immunoSEQ multiplex PCR, lists solely in-frame clones and lacks some. The sample includes more than 85,000 clones, roughly 89% of them seen just once. The material sequenced was peripheral blood, taken 28 days after the second AZD1222 dose. The chain employs TRBV30 and TRBJ1-5; perhaps TRBD1 as D (6 bases). The receptor comes from an adult who received the AZD1222 COVID-19 vaccine. Written as DNA, the CDR3 is TGTGCCTGGAGTGGGTTGGGGGGGCCCCAGCCCCAGCATTTT. This sequence encodes CAWSGLGGPQPQHF.